Listed here are 18 T cell receptor beta chains from one sample, sequenced in a study of OX40 agonist ivuxolimab in advanced cancers. Sequencing was performed with immunoSEQ multiplex PCR; in TCRdb, only in-frame clones are kept and a portion is missing. The sample carries fewer than 100,000 clones, 75% to 90% recorded once. Sequenced material: CD4+ or CD8+ T cells sorted from blood, taken in a trial of the OX40 agonist ivuxolimab. The receptors come from an adult with an advanced solid tumor such as melanoma, head and neck, liver or kidney cancer.

The DNA for the CDR3 is TGTGCCAGCAGTCCCCCCCGGGGAGAGGGCTATGGCTACACCTTC. It is translated as CASSPPRGEGYGYTF. The gene calls are TRBV28 and TRBJ1-2; D ambiguous. The CDR3 loop spans 15 amino acids. Germline CDR1 and CDR2: MDHEN and SYDVKM. Trimming shortened V by 5 bases and J by 4 bases, and 17 bases separated the two germline ends.

V usage is TRBV10-3 and J usage is TRBJ1-3, with D possibly being TRBD1 (6 bases). Trimming took 10 bases from V and 2 from J, leaving 15 bases between them. Germline lookup yields CDR1 ENHRY and CDR2 SYGVKD. This CDR3 is built from 14 residues. CDR3 sequence: CANRDNTAGNTIYF. DNA of the CDR3: TGTGCCAATCGGGACAACACGGCTGGAAACACCATATATTTT.

CDR3 protein: CASSVVEGYIDTQYF. The DNA of the CDR3 is TGTGCCAGCAGCGTAGTTGAGGGGTACATAGATACGCAGTATTTT. V gene TRBV9 combines with J gene TRBJ2-3, with D perhaps matching TRBD1 or TRBD2 (5 bases each). The germline V and J ends were trimmed by 0 bases and 5 bases, with 13 bases remaining between them. CDR1 is SGDLS, CDR2 YYNGEE, per germline. The CDR3 extends over 15 amino acids.

V and J are TRBV19 and TRBJ2-3, with no clear D. Germline V lookup: CDR1 LNHDA, CDR2 SQIVND (reference sequence). The CDR3 consists of 13 residues. V was shortened by 6 bases and J by 4 bases, with 11 bases between the two germline ends. The CDR3 sequence is CASSPVGSDTQYF. The CDR3 DNA reads as TGTGCCAGTAGCCCGGTGGGCTCAGATACGCAGTATTTT.

V is TRBV18 and J is TRBJ2-7; D might be TRBD2 (7 bases). The germline V gene has CDR1 KGHSH and CDR2 LQKENI. The CDR3 runs to 14 residues. Between the trimmed V and J ends, which lost 3 bases and 2 bases, there was a span of 11 bases. This CDR3 reads CASSPPGGAYEQYF. As DNA, the CDR3 is TGTGCCAGCTCACCCCCGGGGGGCGCCTACGAGCAGTACTTC.

This chain joins TRBV19 and TRBJ1-5; perhaps TRBD1 as D (6 bases). Trimming left V 4 bases short and J 5 bases short, with 15 bases between. Germline V gives CDR1 LNHDA, CDR2 SQIVND (reference sequence). The CDR3 runs to 15 residues. CDR3 nucleotides: TGTGCCAGTAGTAGGGCAGGGGATTATTATCAGCCCCAGCATTTT. Protein product: CASSRAGDYYQPQHF.

The genes are TRBV27 and TRBJ2-7; 10 nucleotides line up with TRBD1. Germline V gene lookup returns CDR1 MNHEY and CDR2 SMNVEV (reference sequence). The CDR3 runs to 14 residues. Unmatched junction bases numbered 12, after V lost 7 bases and J lost 9 bases. The CDR3 DNA sequence: TGTGCCAGCAAGGGGACAGGGGAGCCGATGGGGCAGTACTTC. This gives the protein CASKGTGEPMGQYF.

In regard to this clone: Germline is not matched at one junction end, which may reflect a read error. The V gene is TRBV9, the J gene TRBJ1-3, with 7 bases matching TRBD1. Germline CDR1 is SGDLS and CDR2 is YYNGEE. The CDR3 sequence is 16 residues long. The CDR3 coding sequence is TGTGCCGGCAGCGGACAGGTAGGGAACTCTGGAAACACCATATATTTT. Residues: CAGSGQVGNSGNTIYF. Variable domain in full (rest from reference TRBV9 and TRBJ1-3): DSGVTQTPKHLITATGQRVTLRCSPRSGDLSVYWYQQSLDQGLQFLIQYYNGEERAKGNILERFSAQQFPDLHSELNLSSLELGDSALYFCAGSGQVGNSGNTIYFGEGSWLTVV.

V and J are TRBV27 and TRBJ1-6, with a possible D match to TRBD1 (5 bases). The CDR3 loop spans 15 amino acids. V lost 5 bases and J 7 bases, leaving 15 bases between the germline ends. Germline V CDR1 and CDR2: MNHEY, SMNVEV (reference sequence). The CDR3 nucleotides are TGTGCCAGCAGTGGGACCGGGGGAAAGAATTCACCCCTCCACTTT. Protein product: CASSGTGGKNSPLHF.

The chain's CDR3 is CASSQYRGDEQYV. The CDR3 nucleotides are TGTGCCAGCAGCCAATACAGGGGTGACGAGCAGTACGTC. V and J are TRBV7-2 and TRBJ2-7; 7 bases are shared with TRBD1. The CDR3 extends over 13 amino acids. V shed 5 bases, J shed 5 bases, and the junction held 6 bases outside the gene matches. In germline, CDR1 is SGHTA, CDR2 FQGNSA.

This clone was counted a few times. The CDR3 DNA reads as TGTGCCAGCAGCCAAGGGACGGGACAGGGAGGGGATACGCAGTATTTT. Its translation: CASSQGTGQGGDTQYF. The chain has TRBV4-2 and TRBJ2-3; TRBD1 aligns across 9 bases. There are 16 residues in the CDR3. The trim removed 1 base at V and 6 bases at J, leaving 8 bases unmatched. The V gene's germline CDR1 is LGHNA and CDR2 YNFKEQ.

This clone was counted between two and nine times. This chain joins TRBV10-3 and TRBJ1-2, with a possible D match to TRBD1 (6 bases). Germline CDR1 ENHRY, CDR2 SYGVKD. V was pared by 10 bases and J by 7 bases, with 10 bases between. The CDR3 spans 10 residues. Written as DNA, the CDR3 is TGTGCCACGGGAGGGGGTGGCTACACCTTC. Protein: CATGGGGYTF.

The rearrangement uses TRBV4-2 and TRBJ1-3; TRBD1 might be the D (5 bases). The CDR3 is 17 amino acids. Germline V gene sequence: CDR1 LGHNA, CDR2 YNFKEQ. Between the trimmed V and J ends, which lost 0 bases and 6 bases, there was a span of 18 bases. In nucleotides, the CDR3 is TGTGCCAGCAGCCAAGATCTGGGGGGGACTTTCATAAACACCATATATTTT. It codes for CASSQDLGGTFINTIYF.

Remarks on this clone: This same CDR3 is encoded by further DNA sequences in the sample. The chain recombines TRBV7-2 with TRBJ2-7, with D uncertain. V lost 1 base and J 4 bases, leaving 5 bases between the germline ends. The germline V gene has CDR1 SGHTA and CDR2 FQGNSA. The CDR3 has 12 residues. In DNA, the CDR3 is TGTGCCAGCAGCTTAGTTGGATACGAGCAGTACTTC. Translation: CASSLVGYEQYF. Together with reference TRBV7-2 and TRBJ2-7, the CDR3 gives the full variable domain: GAGVSQSPSNKVTEKGKDVELRCDPISGHTALYWYRQSLGQGLEFLIYFQGNSAPDKSGLPSDRFSAERTGGSVSTLTIQRTQQEDSAVYLCASSLVGYEQYFGPGTRLTVT.

The CDR3 bases are TGTGCCAGCAGCACCAGCTCGCGAAATGAGCAGTTCTTC. Residues: CASSTSSRNEQFF. This chain connects TRBV5-5 to TRBJ2-1, with no clear D. In germline, CDR1 is SGHKS, CDR2 YYEKEE (reference sequence). V was clipped by 4 bases and J by 7 bases, with 12 bases between them. The CDR3 is made up of 13 amino acids.

This sequence joins TRBV11-3 and TRBJ1-5; 7 bases map to TRBD1. V was clipped by 0 bases and J by 4 bases; unmatched bases: 0. Germline V CDR1 and CDR2: SGHNT, YENEEA. CDR3 size: 14 residues. DNA of the CDR3: TGTGCCAGCAGCTTAGACAGGGGGAATCAGCCCCAGCATTTT. Translation gives CASSLDRGNQPQHF. Filled out from reference TRBV11-3 and TRBJ1-5, the complete variable domain reads EAGVVQSPRYKIIEKKQPVAFWCNPISGHNTLYWYLQNLGQGPELLIRYENEEAVDDSQLPKDRFSAERLKGVDSTLKIQPAELGDSAVYLCASSLDRGNQPQHFGDGTRLSIL.

The chain couples TRBV4-3 to TRBJ1-3, with 10 bases identical to TRBD1. J was trimmed by 2 bases and V by 6 bases; bases with no gene match: 1. This CDR3 region has 14 residues. CDR1 and CDR2 (germline): LGHNA, YSLEER. CDR3 residues: CASRGQGAGNTIYF. In nucleotides, the CDR3 is TGCGCCAGCAGAGGACAGGGGGCTGGAAACACCATATATTTT.

The rearrangement uses TRBV11-3 and TRBJ2-6; D is uncertain. The CDR3 covers 18 residues. The germline V and J ends were trimmed by 5 bases and 5 bases, with 22 bases remaining between them. CDR1 is SGHNT and CDR2 is YENEEA in the germline V gene. The CDR3 DNA follows: TGTGCCAGCAGCGTGACGGCATCTCGACAAAGTCGGGCCAACGTCCTGACTTTC. This translates into CASSVTASRQSRANVLTF.